The clone carrying this T cell receptor beta chain was counted only a few times. Here immunoSEQ multiplex PCR was the method, and the copy in TCRdb shows in-frame clones only, minus some. The top ten hold around 5.5% of the sample, which has around 80,000 clones, 82% seen once. Time point: blood 2 weeks post-SBRT. Treatment specified: 15 Gy SBRT to primary tumor, nephrectomy 4 weeks later. The tumor was a clear cell renal cell carcinoma. The data originate from a study of radiation and T cells in renal cell carcinoma. The TCR comes from a man aged 55 to 69 with renal cell carcinoma. This specimen consisted of blood, obtained from a patient whose treatment included radiotherapy and nephrectomy.

CDR3 coding DNA: TGTGCCAGCAAACGGACCGTGACGGGCACTGAAGCTTTCTTT. It specifies CASKRTVTGTEAFF. The chain has TRBV2 and TRBJ1-1, with D unresolved. Trimming stripped 7 bases from V and 4 bases from J, with 16 bases between. The CDR3 totals 14 residues. Germline CDR1 and CDR2: SNHLY and FYNNEI.